The 20 T cell receptor beta chains in this list originate from one sample, sequenced in a study of T cell therapy after organ transplantation. These receptors' targets are unknown. Stated time point: 20-29 weeks after completion of therapy. TCRdb keeps only in-frame clones here, not all; method: immunoSEQ multiplex PCR. This sample has about 18,000 clones, with roughly 85% found just once. Source: CD8+ T cells from blood, taken after autologous CMV-specific T cell therapy. These receptors came from a human patient who had received a solid organ transplant and had CMV disease. Among the T cells, some may be from the graft donor.

This clone was seen many times. The chain recombines TRBV7-9 with TRBJ2-2; TRBD2 aligns across 7 bases. Looked up from germline, CDR1 is SEHNR and CDR2 is FQNEAQ (reference sequence). Unmatched junction bases numbered 2, after V lost 3 bases and J lost 4 bases. CDR3 length: 14 amino acids. The CDR3 bases are TGTGCCAGCAGCTTCGGGGGGACCACCGGGGAGCTGTTTTTT. Its translation is CASSFGGTTGELFF. Based on the CDR3 plus reference TRBV7-9 and TRBJ2-2, the full variable domain is DTGVSQNPRHKITKRGQNVTFRCDPISEHNRLYWYRQTLGQGPEFLTYFQNEAQLEKSRLLSDRFSAERPKGSFSTLEIQRTEQGDSAMYLCASSFGGTTGELFFGEGSRLTVL.

For the CDR3, the DNA is TGTGCCAGCAGTCTCACAGAAAACTATGGCTACACCTTC. Translated: CASSLTENYGYTF. The chain joins TRBV27 to TRBJ1-2; no definite D call. Germline assignment: CDR1 MNHEY and CDR2 SMNVEV (reference sequence). The CDR3 length is 13 residues. The V and J ends lost 5 bases and 2 bases respectively, with 9 bases between them.

The V call is TRBV5-6, the J call TRBJ1-1; 10 bases are a match to TRBD1. CDR1 is SGHDT, CDR2 YYEEEE, per germline. The CDR3 extends over 14 amino acids. V gave up 3 bases and J gave up 6 bases; unmatched junction bases: 5. The CDR3 protein is CASSWTGGYAEAFF. CDR3 nucleotide sequence: TGTGCCAGCAGCTGGACAGGGGGGTACGCTGAAGCTTTCTTT. Full variable domain (remainder filled in from reference TRBV5-6 and TRBJ1-1): DAGVTQSPTHLIKTRGQQVTLRCSPKSGHDTVSWYQQALGQGPQFIFQYYEEEERQRGNFPDRFSGHQFPNYSSELNVNALLLGDSALYLCASSWTGGYAEAFFGQGTRLTVV.

V gene TRBV7-9 combines with J gene TRBJ2-1, with 7 nucleotides matching TRBD2. The CDR3 consists of 14 residues. Germline V gene sequence: CDR1 SEHNR, CDR2 FQNEAQ (reference sequence). V shed 5 bases, J shed 5 bases, and the junction held 6 bases outside the gene matches. Written as DNA, the CDR3 is TGTGCCAGCAGCCCGACTAGCTATAACAATGAGCAGTTCTTC. This gives the protein CASSPTSYNNEQFF.

The rearrangement links TRBV19 to TRBJ1-1, with D uncertain. The V gene lost 0 bases and the J gene lost 6 bases, with 11 bases spanning the gap. Looked up from germline, CDR1 is LNHDA and CDR2 is SQIVND (reference sequence). The CDR3 is made up of 14 amino acids. CDR3 nucleotide sequence: TGTGCCAGTAGTATAGATTGGCTTGACGCTGAAGCTTTCTTT. Translation gives CASSIDWLDAEAFF.

The chain is built from TRBV21-1 and TRBJ1-4. TRBV21-1 corresponds to a pseudogene. The CDR3 contains 15 residues. CDR3 region: CASSKLGVEGEKLFF. CDR3 bases: TGTGCCAGCAGCAAACTCGGGGTGGAGGGTGAAAAACTGTTTTTT.

The rearrangement links TRBV29-1 to TRBJ2-7, with D perhaps TRBD2 (5 bases). Trimming took off 7 bases at V and 3 bases at J, with 16 bases between the two ends. Germline-derived CDR1 and CDR2 are SQVTM and ANQGSEA. This CDR3 is 13 amino acids long. The CDR3 loop is CSAETGSGYEQYF. The CDR3 bases are TGCAGCGCAGAAACGGGGTCGGGCTACGAGCAGTACTTC.

The chain is built from TRBV6-5 and TRBJ1-5; D is perhaps TRBD1 (6 bases). This CDR3 is 14 amino acids long. The germline V gene has CDR1 MNHEY and CDR2 SVGAGI. The V end lost 6 bases, the J end lost 4 bases, and 13 bases lay between the germline ends. The CDR3 loop reads CASSPLRGNQPQHF. For the CDR3, the DNA is TGTGCCAGCAGCCCCCTCAGGGGAAATCAGCCCCAGCATTTT.

This clone occurred once. This sequence joins TRBV6-1 and TRBJ1-4; D remains ambiguous. CDR1 is MNHNS, CDR2 SASEGT, per germline. The V end lost 4 bases, the J end lost 4 bases, and 13 bases lay between the germline ends. The CDR3 covers 15 residues. The CDR3 DNA reads TGTGCCAGCAGTGCGCCGAGGGAGTTTAATGAAAAACTGTTTTTT. Translation gives CASSAPREFNEKLFF.

This clone is a singleton in its sample. The chain couples TRBV6-7 to TRBJ2-7; D is unresolved. TRBV6-7 is annotated as an ORF whose role is uncertain. Trimming shortened V by 11 bases and J by 2 bases, and 19 bases separated the two germline ends. The CDR3 is 14 residues long. The CDR3 is CAALSVHQPYEQYF. CDR3 nucleotide sequence: TGTGCCGCCCTCTCGGTCCATCAGCCCTACGAGCAGTACTTC.

The chain combines TRBV7-9 with TRBJ2-7; D gene unclear. Looked up from germline, CDR1 is SEHNR and CDR2 is FQNEAQ (reference sequence). The germline V and J ends were trimmed by 5 bases and 3 bases, with 11 bases remaining between them. This CDR3 has 13 residues. The CDR3 protein is CASSQIERYEQYF. Here the CDR3 DNA reads TGTGCCAGCAGCCAAATAGAACGCTACGAGCAGTACTTC.

DNA for the CDR3: TGCGCCAGCAGCCAAGTCGGGGGTCTAGCCAAAAACATTCAGTACTTC. Encoded protein: CASSQVGGLAKNIQYF. The chain combines TRBV4-1 with TRBJ2-4, with TRBD2 as a possible D gene (6 bases). Germline CDR1 and CDR2: MGHRA and YSYEKL. This CDR3 comprises 16 residues. V was clipped by 1 base and J by 0 bases, with 10 bases between them.

The V and J genes are TRBV27 and TRBJ2-7, with 7 bases that match TRBD1. The CDR3 has 14 residues. CDR1 is MNHEY, CDR2 SMNVEV, per germline (reference sequence). With 4 bases clipped from V and 2 bases from J, the junction kept 5 bases outside the gene matches. CDR3 region: CASSWSGQPYEQYF. CDR3 nucleotides: TGTGCCAGCAGTTGGTCGGGACAGCCCTACGAGCAGTACTTC.

The chain carries TRBV27 and TRBJ1-4; D unclear. The CDR3 covers 16 residues. Germline V lookup: CDR1 MNHEY, CDR2 SMNVEV (reference sequence). V dropped 2 bases and J dropped 3 bases, with 13 bases sitting between them. CDR3 sequence (DNA): TGTGCCAGCAGTTTAACTTACCTAGGAGCTAATGAAAAACTGTTTTTT. Amino acids: CASSLTYLGANEKLFF.

V and J are TRBV27 and TRBJ2-7; tentatively, D is TRBD1 (6 bases). This CDR3 contains 18 residues. Germline values: CDR1 MNHEY, CDR2 SMNVEV (reference sequence). V shed 5 bases and J shed 3 bases, with 26 bases lying between them. CDR3 residues: CASSIQGHGSLNFYEQYF. The CDR3 bases are TGTGCCAGCAGTATTCAGGGACACGGGTCGCTTAACTTCTACGAGCAGTACTTC.

This chain links TRBV4-3 with TRBJ2-6; D is unclear. This CDR3 spans 15 amino acids. V shed 4 bases and J shed 0 bases, with 7 bases lying between them. Germline V gene sequence: CDR1 LGHNA, CDR2 YSLEER. CDR3 in amino acids: CASSPGPSGANVLTF. The CDR3, as DNA: TGCGCCAGCAGCCCCGGGCCCTCTGGGGCCAACGTCCTGACTTTC.

This clone was observed once. The J gene is TRBJ2-5, the V gene TRBV4-2; a possible D gene is TRBD2 (6 bases). CDR3 length equals 15 residues. Per germline, CDR1 LGHNA and CDR2 YNFKEQ. Trimming shortened V by 0 bases and J by 5 bases, and 13 bases separated the two germline ends. CDR3 coding DNA: TGTGCCAGCAGCCAAGATCCGTGGAGGGGTGAGACCCAGTACTTC. This encodes CASSQDPWRGETQYF.

This clone ranks as medium-sized. The chain carries TRBV6-5 and TRBJ2-1; D unclear. Germline assignment: CDR1 MNHEY and CDR2 SVGAGI. The V and J ends lost 6 bases and 3 bases respectively, with 6 bases between them. The CDR3 has 12 amino acids. The CDR3 here is CASRQNYNEQFF. Here the CDR3 DNA reads TGTGCCAGCAGGCAGAACTACAATGAGCAGTTCTTC.

This chain links TRBV13 with TRBJ1-4, with 11 bases matching TRBD1. CDR1 and CDR2 (germline): PRHDT, FYEKMQ (reference sequence). This CDR3 spans 16 amino acids. Germline trimming cut 5 bases from V and 8 bases from J; bases unmatched to any gene: 10. The CDR3 sequence: CASSAEGTGGREKLFF. CDR3 bases: TGTGCCAGCAGCGCGGAAGGGACAGGGGGTAGAGAAAAACTGTTTTTT.

This clone has a handful of counts. The chain carries TRBV7-8 and TRBJ2-2, with 16 bases aligning to TRBD2. The CDR3 loop spans 15 amino acids. V lost 8 bases to trimming and J lost 6 bases; unmatched junction nucleotides: 3. The germline V gene encodes CDR1 SGHVS and CDR2 FQNEAQ. For the CDR3, the DNA is TGTGCCAGCTACGGGACTAGCGGGAGGGCCGGGGAGCTGTTTTTT. Protein: CASYGTSGRAGELFF.